Listed below are T cell receptor beta chains from one sample, sequenced in a study of T-cell memory formation after mild COVID-19. TCRdb ran MiXCR on the 5' RACE reads and lists one entry per CDR3 protein. The sample has more than 150,000 distinct CDR3 sequences; about 9.9% are singletons. The sequenced material came from PBMCs or a T cell subset sorted from them (not recorded which). All receptors come from a man younger than 30 who had mild COVID-19 (a few samples of this study predate the infection). Cell type and time point are not known. Both conserved end residues are part of each CDR3. The order of the fields is V gene, J gene, D gene, CDR3 length, clone size, CDR3 protein, CDR3 DNA. D genes are given only for firm matches. Clone size appears in some rows only: once, few, many, or a class for an expanded clone.

TRBV11-3	TRBJ1-1	-	16	few	CASSLPKQMGNTEAFF	TGTGCCAGCAGCTTACCTAAGCAGATGGGGAACACTGAAGCTTTCTTT
TRBV20-1	TRBJ2-1	-	12	-	CSARDRVHEQFF	TGCAGTGCTAGAGACAGGGTACACGAGCAGTTCTTC
TRBV3-1	TRBJ2-2	-	12	-	CASSQQASGPFF	TGTGCCAGCAGCCAACAAGCGTCGGGGCCGTTTTTT
TRBV20-1	TRBJ2-5	-	13	-	CSGMDKGAETQYF	TGCAGCGGGATGGATAAAGGGGCAGAGACCCAGTACTTC
TRBV7-3	TRBJ1-1	TRBD1	15	few	CASSFSGQGGTEAFF	TGTGCCAGCAGCTTCTCGGGACAGGGGGGAACTGAAGCTTTCTTT
TRBV7-2	TRBJ2-5	-	15	few	CASSLVRGLQETQYF	TGTGCCAGCAGCTTAGTGAGGGGACTGCAAGAGACCCAGTACTTC
TRBV25-1	TRBJ2-7	-	15	-	CASSVLGTETYEQYF	TGTGCCAGCAGTGTCCTCGGGACGGAGACCTACGAGCAGTACTTC
TRBV18	TRBJ1-2	-	15	-	CASSPSRVSIYGYTF	TGTGCCAGCTCACCTTCCCGGGTCTCCATCTATGGCTACACCTTC
TRBV6-6	TRBJ1-1	-	13	few	CASSYSGGAEAFF	TGTGCCAGCAGTTACTCAGGAGGGGCTGAAGCTTTCTTT
TRBV3-1	TRBJ2-5	-	14	-	CATCQSEGSETQYF	TGTGCCACCTGTCAATCGGAGGGCAGCGAGACCCAGTACTTC
TRBV9	TRBJ1-1	-	9	-	CAANTEAFF	TGTGCGGCTAACACTGAAGCTTTCTTT
TRBV2	TRBJ2-1	TRBD2	14	-	CASRGLAGGPEQFF	TGTGCCAGCCGGGGACTAGCGGGGGGGCCTGAGCAGTTCTTC
TRBV2	TRBJ1-1	-	13	-	CASSAWENTEAFF	TGTGCCAGCAGTGCCTGGGAGAACACTGAAGCTTTCTTT
TRBV9	TRBJ2-7	TRBD1	15	-	CASSVEGQNSYEQYF	TGTGCCAGCAGCGTAGAGGGACAGAATTCCTACGAGCAGTACTTC
TRBV11-1	TRBJ1-1	-	14	few	CASSTDSFYTEAFF	TGTGCCAGCAGCACGGACAGTTTTTACACTGAAGCTTTCTTT
TRBV9	TRBJ2-1	-	15	few	CASSAPFTLSNEQFF	TGTGCCAGCAGCGCCCCCTTTACCCTCAGCAATGAGCAGTTCTTC
TRBV5-1	TRBJ2-1	TRBD1	13	-	CASRAGQGNEQFF	TGCGCCAGCAGAGCGGGACAGGGTAATGAGCAGTTCTTC
TRBV5-6	TRBJ2-3	-	11	many	CASSLVDTQYF	TGTGCCAGCAGCTTGGTAGATACGCAGTATTTT
TRBV30	TRBJ1-5	-	15	-	CAWGHAPGSNQPQHF	TGTGCCTGGGGACACGCGCCGGGGAGCAATCAGCCCCAGCATTTT
TRBV4-3	TRBJ1-4	-	13	-	CASSRSRTQTKFF	TGCGCCAGCAGCCGGTCCCGGACACAGACTAAGTTTTTT
TRBV7-9	TRBJ1-1	-	15	-	CASSLARAMNTEAFF	TGTGCCAGCAGCTTAGCCAGGGCCATGAACACTGAAGCTTTCTTT
TRBV7-2	TRBJ1-2	TRBD1	14	-	CASSTTTGTHGYTF	TGTGCCAGCAGCACCACGACAGGGACCCATGGCTACACCTTC
TRBV4-1	TRBJ2-2	-	15	few	CASSQGWGLTGELFF	TGCGCCAGCAGCCAGGGGTGGGGACTCACCGGGGAGCTGTTTTTT
TRBV6-5	TRBJ2-1	TRBD2	15	few	CASNLAGGSYNEQFF	TGTGCCAGCAACCTAGCGGGGGGGTCCTACAATGAGCAGTTCTTC
TRBV29-1	TRBJ2-3	-	14	many	CSVVRTTLGDTQYF	TGCAGCGTTGTTCGTACCACTCTGGGAGATACGCAGTATTTT
TRBV7-7	TRBJ2-3	-	13	-	CASSSNPADTQYF	TGTGCCAGCAGTTCCAACCCCGCAGATACGCAGTATTTT
TRBV20-1	TRBJ2-6	-	15	-	CSARDRNSGANVLTF	TGCAGTGCTAGAGACAGGAATTCTGGGGCCAACGTCCTGACTTTC
TRBV7-3	TRBJ2-3	-	15	-	CASSLRPQSTDTQYF	TGTGCCAGCAGCTTACGTCCGCAGAGTACAGATACGCAGTATTTT